Described below is a single T cell receptor beta chain sequence and its context. There are a few counts of this clone. Its antigen is still unknown. Qualities for individual bases were not recorded, and no much larger clone is one base off. The same CDR3 arises from other DNA sequences in this sample as well. As encoded in the germline V gene, CDR1 is MNHEY while CDR2 is SVGAGI. The junction carries 6 bases between V and J, which are trimmed by 0 bases and 1 base respectively. The CDR3 starts with the cysteine, ends with the phenylalanine, and has 14 residues. Of the read, only the CDR3 DNA is kept; its 42 bases are in frame from base 1. The data derive from a study of shared clonotypes between healthy human individuals (TCRdb year 2020). At the level of the whole study: Two women and a few men aged 18 to 49 years were included in the cohort. To estimate repertoire size and how much clonotypes are shared between individuals, the study performed deep sequencing of blood TCR repertoires from roughly five healthy adults. Between about 0.8 and 9.5 billion PBMCs per donor were obtained by leukapheresis. For each donor, CD4 naive and CD4 memory were each given three plates, CD8 naive was given two plates, and CD8 memory was given one plate. To increase sequencing depth and limit assay-specific biases, TCR repertoire library preparation and sequencing were carried out by different laboratories using diverse techniques. The paper as a whole reports these results and caveats: Even with the large sequencing depth, rarefaction of the sorted-subset datasets indicated that sequencing was incomplete. The small number of donors limited the genetic and exposure-history diversity represented. Naive subsets generally had larger estimated clonotype richness than memory subsets did. Compared with non-shared clonotypes, clonotypes shared by all four sorted-subset donors had higher generation probabilities. About 5% of naive CD4, around 3.5% of naive CD8, around 2.3% of memory CD4, and approximately 0.39% of memory CD8 clonotypes were shared across several donors. Pairwise subsampling led to the expectation that sequencing depth would affect the degree of clonotype sharing among donors. Sampling was limited to blood, and TCR repertoires in tissue likely differ from TCR repertoires in blood.

The donors were healthy, HIV-negative adults who had no recently reported acute infections or vaccinations. All donors were Caucasian adults living in Nashville, Tennessee, USA. CD4+ T cells were enriched by magnetic negative selection; naive cells were then positively selected on CD45RA, and the negative fraction formed the memory subset. After blood collection by leukapheresis, PBMCs were isolated using Ficoll-Histopaque density gradient centrifugation and then cryopreserved in the vapor phase of liquid nitrogen. Analytical flow cytometry was used to check the purity and quantity of each magnetically sorted T cell population. Genomic DNA was isolated from every sorted fraction and measured by UV absorbance on a Nanodrop 2000c. Using the deep immunoSEQ assay, multiplex PCR amplified TCR CDR3 regions from genomic DNA. Extracted genomic DNA from each cell subset was distributed evenly across all wells of several immunoSEQ 96-well plates, and each plate was treated as a replicate. For sorted subsets, about 200 ng genomic DNA, equal to 30,000 to 35,000 T cell genomes, was loaded into each replicate PCR. The purified libraries were quantified using a Qubit 3.0 fluorometer, sized with a Bioanalyzer 2100, and then quantified again using the KAPA Library Quantification kit. A separate single-read 150-cycle Illumina NextSeq 550 flow cell was used to sequence each immunoSEQ 96-well plate. The authors processed their data as follows. Because the immunoSEQ output included only junctional sequences and no quality scores, the filtering could not be the same as the filtering used for full-length reads. Sequences were annotated with PyIR, a Python wrapper for IgBLAST v1.9, and V/J genes and CDR3 were assigned using IMGT germline references. Reads were removed for weak V/J assignments (E-value above 1e-6), missing CDR3, stop codons, out-of-frame junctions, or ambiguous translated residues. V3J clonotypes were defined by identical inferred V gene, J gene, and CDR3 amino acid sequence. Percentage overlap between repertoires was computed as shared unique clonotypes divided by the size of the smaller repertoire. Repertoire richness was assessed with RTK rarefaction, the Chao1 estimator, and Recon v2.1 estimates of unobserved clonotypes. For all TCRbeta clonotypes obtained by the gDNA method from several donors, generation probabilities were computed with OLGA. In its TCRdb copy, this immuneACCESS table keeps in-frame sequences only and misses some clones. Where compared with another copy, unresolved V genes explain less than half of these, and the others have no known cause. V and J calls and clone size follow that table, whereas D and trimming were derived from the DNA. The sample table lists some 1,100,000 clones, about 80% of them with a count of one. In total, the top ten clones hold approximately 0.5% of the sample.

Material for sequencing was memory CD4+ T cells from PBMCs. According to the study, the label for this sample's cell subset or site signals: CD45RA-negative fraction. The chain uses TRBV6-5 and TRBJ1-1; the best D guess is TRBD1, with 6 bases matching. The TCR originated in a man aged 18 to 35 in good health. Some clones in this sample may be carry-over from other donors' samples. In nucleotide form, the sequence is TGTGCCAGCAGTTACTCCAGGGGGAACACTGAAGCTTTCTTT. Its protein product is CASSYSRGNTEAFF.